This TCR beta chain was identified in a study of T cell responses to AZD1222 COVID-19 vaccine. Germline V lookup: CDR1 MNHEY, CDR2 SVGAGI. V was trimmed by 0 bases and J by 6 bases, leaving 14 bases between them. This CDR3 region has 15 residues. Profiling relied on immunoSEQ multiplex PCR, and the TCRdb table lists in-frame clones only, not all of them. The data contain about 150,000 clones, around 90% of them singletons. Comments on this clone: Its antigen is undetermined.

Findings and limits, study-wide: Clonal diversity was possibly underestimated, and the donors were mostly white British, with more females.

Sequencing used peripheral blood, obtained 28 days after the second AZD1222 dose. This TCR came from an adult who received the AZD1222 COVID-19 vaccine. The chain has TRBV6-5 and TRBJ1-2; D is perhaps TRBD1 (6 bases). CDR3: CASSYSRGTIHGYTF. DNA for the CDR3: TGTGCCAGCAGTTACTCACGCGGGACAATACATGGCTACACCTTC.